This TCR beta chain was documented in a study of blood T cell repertoires in COVID-19 (TCRdb year 2020). About the investigation overall: Collaborator samples came from the United States, Italy and Spain and covered acute and convalescent phases of COVID-19. The material from the prospective study consisted of cDNA or gDNA derived from T cells, B-cell-depleted T cells, or PBMCs. Deeply sampled blood TCRbeta repertoires from subjects exposed to, actively infected with, or recovered from COVID-19 were included in the dataset. The repertoires were released in a freely available public database meant as a resource for research on the immune response to SARS-CoV-2. Samples were obtained from the ongoing ImmuneRACE study (first 160 participants) and from some 1,300 subjects provided by 6 global collaborators. Nearly every sample came with metadata listing a de-identified subject ID, COVID-19 status, age in years and sex. Where HLA class I and class II types were available, the types were taken from metadata supplied by the sample provider, not from assay-based typing. General study outcomes and caveats: Clinical and demographic metadata were provided uncurated, with the amount varying by source and participant.

TCRbeta CDR3 regions were amplified from genomic DNA by means of the immunoSEQ Assay, a bias-controlled multiplex PCR. Per the original workflow: The number of nucleated cells in each sample was estimated by amplification of reference gene primers within the assay. To quantify the absolute abundance of each unique TCRbeta CDR3 rearrangement, sequence reads were collapsed and filtered. For each sample, productive Simpson clonality was calculated by taking the square root of Simpson's diversity index across productive rearrangements. The source is immuneACCESS, and TCRdb retained only in-frame sequences with V and J called. Part of the clones is not carried over; for the studies checked, unresolved V genes explain less than half of this, and the remainder is unexplained. V and J calls and clone size are copied from that table; D and trimming were computed from the DNA. The sample yields more than 95,000 clones; around three quarters were counted once. In total, the top ten clones hold about 40% of the sample.

Details on this clone: Its recognized antigen is unknown. No per-base quality is available; no much larger clone lies one base away.

Between the V and J ends, shortened by 4 bases and 2 bases respectively, the junction contains 13 bases. In the germline V gene, CDR1 corresponds to SGHRS and CDR2 to YFSETQ. The CDR3 goes from the cysteine to the phenylalanine over 14 residues. The only DNA kept is the CDR3, 42 bases in frame from the first base. The collaborating institutions used their own protocols to collect whole blood in K2EDTA tubes. Collaborator samples were shipped for TCRbeta analysis as frozen whole blood, isolated PBMCs, or DNA extracted from either sample type. This sequence was found in a middle-aged man with active or convalescent COVID-19. The sample taken for sequencing was peripheral blood. The chain couples TRBV5-1 to TRBJ2-7; TRBD1 could be the D gene, as 6 bases match. The CDR3 here reads CASSKDSLTYEQYF. Here is the DNA: TGCGCCAGCAGCAAGGACAGCCTTACCTACGAGCAGTACTTC.